The rows below give T cell receptor beta chains drawn from one sample of a study of graft-versus-host responses after intestinal transplantation. Produced via immunoSEQ multiplex PCR; TCRdb's table is partial and in-frame only. Of approximately 28,000 clones in the sample, just under 95% were seen once. Specimen: PBMCs, collected just over 65 days after intestinal transplant. These receptors all stem from a human patient who received an intestinal transplant, so some T cells may come from the graft donor. Both conserved end residues are part of each CDR3. Each record gives: J gene, D gene, clone size, V gene, CDR3 length, CDR3 DNA, CDR3 protein. A D gene is named only where the DNA matches it firmly. Only some rows state a clone size, as once, few, many or a class for expanded clones.

J gene: TRBJ2-1; D gene: .; clone size: .; V gene: TRBV29-1; CDR3 length: 15; CDR3 DNA: TGCAGCGGGGAGGAAGGGCTGGGCTCCTACAATGAGCAGTTCTTC; CDR3 protein: CSGEEGLGSYNEQFF
J gene: TRBJ2-1; D gene: TRBD2; clone size: .; V gene: TRBV11-2; CDR3 length: 15; CDR3 DNA: TGTGCCAGCACCAACGGACTAGCGGGAGCCAATGAGCAGTTCTTC; CDR3 protein: CASTNGLAGANEQFF
J gene: TRBJ1-1; D gene: .; clone size: .; V gene: TRBV5-5; CDR3 length: 15; CDR3 DNA: TGTGCCAGCAGCATGTACAGGGCTCGGAACACTGAAGCTTTCTTT; CDR3 protein: CASSMYRARNTEAFF
J gene: TRBJ1-2; D gene: .; clone size: once; V gene: TRBV21-1; CDR3 length: 15; CDR3 DNA: TGTGCCAGCAGAAGGGACAGGGAAACTAACTATGGCTACACCTTC; CDR3 protein: CASRRDRETNYGYTF
J gene: TRBJ2-7; D gene: .; clone size: .; V gene: TRBV4-1; CDR3 length: 14; CDR3 DNA: TGCGCCAGCAGCCAAGATTCCCGGCTCTACGAGCAGTACTTC; CDR3 protein: CASSQDSRLYEQYF
J gene: TRBJ2-7; D gene: .; clone size: once; V gene: TRBV9; CDR3 length: 15; CDR3 DNA: TGTGCCAGCAGCGTAAGTGGGAGGGGGGGCTACGAGCAGTACTTC; CDR3 protein: CASSVSGRGGYEQYF
J gene: TRBJ2-7; D gene: TRBD1; clone size: .; V gene: TRBV19; CDR3 length: 14; CDR3 DNA: TGTGCCAGTACTGCCGGGACAGGGCCCTACGAGCAGTACTTC; CDR3 protein: CASTAGTGPYEQYF
J gene: TRBJ2-2; D gene: .; clone size: few; V gene: TRBV7-9; CDR3 length: 10; CDR3 DNA: TGTGCCAGCAGCTTCGGGGAGCTGTTTTTT; CDR3 protein: CASSFGELFF
J gene: TRBJ2-1; D gene: TRBD1; clone size: .; V gene: TRBV11-2; CDR3 length: 16; CDR3 DNA: TGTGCCAGCAGCTTAGGGCGTACAGGGGCCTACAATGAGCAGTTCTTC; CDR3 protein: CASSLGRTGAYNEQFF
J gene: TRBJ2-3; D gene: .; clone size: once; V gene: TRBV6-5; CDR3 length: 15; CDR3 DNA: TGTGCCAGCGGGCCTGAACTACCTAGCACAGATACGCAGTATTTT; CDR3 protein: CASGPELPSTDTQYF
J gene: TRBJ1-1; D gene: .; clone size: once; V gene: TRBV2; CDR3 length: 11; CDR3 DNA: TGTGCCGGGGGGCGCTCCACTGAAGCTTTCTTT; CDR3 protein: CAGGRSTEAFF
J gene: TRBJ1-1; D gene: TRBD1; clone size: .; V gene: TRBV29-1; CDR3 length: 17; CDR3 DNA: TGCAGCGCCTTCGGACAGGGAGATGGGGAATGGGACACTGAAGCTTTCTTT; CDR3 protein: CSAFGQGDGEWDTEAFF
J gene: TRBJ1-2; D gene: .; clone size: .; V gene: TRBV10-3; CDR3 length: 14; CDR3 DNA: TGTGCCATCAGTGAGTCAGACCCTAACTATGGCTACACCTTC; CDR3 protein: CAISESDPNYGYTF
J gene: TRBJ2-7; D gene: .; clone size: .; V gene: TRBV6-1; CDR3 length: 12; CDR3 DNA: TGTGCCAGCAGTTGGGTAGAATACGAGCAGTACTTC; CDR3 protein: CASSWVEYEQYF
J gene: TRBJ2-1; D gene: TRBD2; clone size: .; V gene: TRBV9; CDR3 length: 18; CDR3 DNA: TGTGCCAGCAGCGCCCCCCCGATAGCGGGGGGGCTGGGCAATGAGCAGTTCTTC; CDR3 protein: CASSAPPIAGGLGNEQFF
J gene: TRBJ2-5; D gene: TRBD2; clone size: .; V gene: TRBV11-2; CDR3 length: 15; CDR3 DNA: TGTGCCAGCAGCTCTACTAGCGGCCCTTCCGGGGCCCAGTACTTC; CDR3 protein: CASSSTSGPSGAQYF
J gene: TRBJ2-3; D gene: .; clone size: .; V gene: TRBV6-1; CDR3 length: 17; CDR3 DNA: TGTGCCAGCAGTGACCTGTATGTGACAGGCGCCACAGATACGCAGTATTTT; CDR3 protein: CASSDLYVTGATDTQYF
J gene: TRBJ1-1; D gene: .; clone size: .; V gene: TRBV19; CDR3 length: 14; CDR3 DNA: TGTGCCAGTAGTTGGGGGCGCATCGGAACTGAAGCTTTCTTT; CDR3 protein: CASSWGRIGTEAFF
J gene: TRBJ1-1; D gene: .; clone size: .; V gene: TRBV7-8; CDR3 length: 15; CDR3 DNA: TGTGCCAGCAGCTTAGCTCCGGACGGGTTCACTGAAGCTTTCTTT; CDR3 protein: CASSLAPDGFTEAFF
J gene: TRBJ2-1; D gene: TRBD2; clone size: .; V gene: TRBV13; CDR3 length: 16; CDR3 DNA: TGTGCCAGCAGCCTGGGAGGGGACTATCCCTACAATGAGCAGTTCTTC; CDR3 protein: CASSLGGDYPYNEQFF
J gene: TRBJ2-7; D gene: TRBD1; clone size: .; V gene: TRBV5-8; CDR3 length: 14; CDR3 DNA: TGTGCCAGCAGCCATGGGACAGGGGCCTACGAGCAGTACTTC; CDR3 protein: CASSHGTGAYEQYF
J gene: TRBJ2-1; D gene: TRBD2; clone size: .; V gene: TRBV4-3; CDR3 length: 15; CDR3 DNA: TGCGCCAGCAGCCAAGGCGGGGGGGCTAGCAATGAGCAGTTCTTC; CDR3 protein: CASSQGGGASNEQFF
J gene: TRBJ1-6; D gene: .; clone size: .; V gene: TRBV7-6; CDR3 length: 15; CDR3 DNA: TGTGCCAGCAGCGCCTCGGGACACTGGAATTCACCCCTCCACTTT; CDR3 protein: CASSASGHWNSPLHF
J gene: TRBJ1-2; D gene: .; clone size: .; V gene: TRBV5-1; CDR3 length: 15; CDR3 DNA: TGCGCCAGCAGCTTGTCCTCGACGTTAGGCTATGGCTACACCTTC; CDR3 protein: CASSLSSTLGYGYTF
J gene: TRBJ1-2; D gene: TRBD1; clone size: .; V gene: TRBV6-6; CDR3 length: 15; CDR3 DNA: TGTGCCAGCAGTTACTCACAGGGGGCGATCTATGGCTACACCTTC; CDR3 protein: CASSYSQGAIYGYTF
J gene: TRBJ2-2; D gene: TRBD2; clone size: .; V gene: TRBV11-3; CDR3 length: 16; CDR3 DNA: TGTGCCAGCAGCCCCTTAGCGGGGGCCAACACCGGGGAGCTGTTTTTT; CDR3 protein: CASSPLAGANTGELFF